A single sample gave rise to the 26 T cell receptor beta chains below, sequenced in a study of blood T cell repertoires in COVID-19. Data came from immunoSEQ multiplex PCR; TCRdb stores just in-frame clones and leaves some out. The table records approximately 190,000 clones, 75% to 90% of them present only once. Sequences were obtained from peripheral blood. The receptors here all came from a woman between 40 and 50 years old with acute or convalescent COVID-19.

J is TRBJ2-1 and V is TRBV9, with D perhaps matching TRBD2 (5 bases). Trimming took 4 bases from V and 0 from J, leaving 14 bases between them. Germline V gene sequence: CDR1 SGDLS, CDR2 YYNGEE. This CDR3 comprises 16 residues. DNA of the CDR3: TGTGCCAGCAGCCCTGACGGGGTAACCTCCTACAATGAGCAGTTCTTC. Translated, it gives CASSPDGVTSYNEQFF.

The CDR3 protein is CASSPDRVGYGYTF. In nucleotides, the CDR3 is TGCGCCAGCAGTCCTGACAGGGTGGGATATGGCTACACCTTC. This chain uses TRBV5-1 with TRBJ1-2; TRBD1 matches 7 bases. Looked up from germline, CDR1 is SGHRS and CDR2 is YFSETQ. The CDR3 is made up of 14 amino acids. Trimming at V came to 5 bases and at J to 5 bases, leaving 9 bases not matched to a gene.

The V gene is TRBV23-1, the J gene TRBJ2-7; possible D gene TRBD2, 6 bases. TRBV23-1 is identified as an open reading frame with a role that is uncertain. CDR3 length: 15 amino acids. V lost 0 bases and J 5 bases, leaving 14 bases between the germline ends. Here the CDR3 DNA reads TGCGCCAGCAGTCAATCGTCGGGGGAGTGCCACGAGCAGTACTTC. It codes for CASSQSSGECHEQYF.

The chain joins TRBV12-3 or TRBV12-4 to TRBJ2-7; D remains ambiguous. This CDR3 is built from 12 residues. V was cut by 5 bases and J by 9 bases, with 14 bases left in between. CDR3 DNA: TGTGCCAGCAGTCCCCGAACCGAGCGGCAGTACTTC. This sequence encodes CASSPRTERQYF.

The V and J genes are TRBV15 and TRBJ1-2; D uncertain. The germline V and J ends were trimmed by 2 bases and 8 bases, with 12 bases remaining between them. This CDR3 spans 13 amino acids. In germline, CDR1 is LNHNV, CDR2 YYDKDF (reference sequence). The CDR3 coding sequence is TGTGCCACCAGCAGACGGGGTGGAGACGGCTACACCTTC. It specifies CATSRRGGDGYTF.

CDR3 residues: CASRGPGQGASPLHF. The CDR3 nucleotides are TGTGCCAGCAGGGGTCCGGGACAGGGGGCTTCACCCCTCCACTTT. The V and J genes are TRBV2 and TRBJ1-6; 12 nucleotides align to TRBD1. The germline CDR1 and CDR2 sequences are SNHLY and FYNNEI. V was pared by 6 bases and J by 9 bases, with 6 bases of the junction left unmatched. The CDR3 contains 15 residues.

This sequence joins TRBV28 and TRBJ1-5; 8 positions agree with TRBD1. CDR1 is MDHEN and CDR2 is SYDVKM in the germline V gene. V shed 4 bases, J shed 1 base, and the junction held 9 bases outside the gene matches. There are 17 residues in the CDR3. The CDR3 nucleotides read TGTGCCAGCAGTTCCCCCCTCTGGACAGGGAGCAATCAGCCCCAGCATTTT. The encoded protein is CASSSPLWTGSNQPQHF.

The chain recombines TRBV27 with TRBJ1-1; the match to TRBD1 covers 8 bases. With V trimmed by 5 bases and J by 0 bases, 8 bases remained unmatched. In germline, CDR1 is MNHEY, CDR2 SMNVEV (reference sequence). CDR3 length: 16 amino acids. This CDR3 reads CASSHYRGTMNTEAFF. The CDR3, as DNA: TGTGCCAGCAGTCACTACAGGGGGACTATGAACACTGAAGCTTTCTTT.

V gene TRBV5-1 combines with J gene TRBJ2-4, with 9 bases matching TRBD1. The CDR3 is 14 residues long. With 3 bases clipped from V and 8 bases from J, the junction kept 6 bases outside the gene matches. Germline CDR1 SGHRS, CDR2 YFSETQ. The CDR3 nucleotides read TGCGCCAGCAGCTCCACAGGGGGCTATGACATTCAGTACTTC. It codes for CASSSTGGYDIQYF.

The chain combines TRBV11-2 with TRBJ1-5; 7 nucleotides line up with TRBD1. After removal of 1 base from V and 9 bases from J, the junction contained 6 bases not matched to a gene. The CDR3 consists of 14 residues. The germline V gene has CDR1 SGHAT and CDR2 FQNNGV. DNA for the CDR3: TGTGCCAGCAGCTTAGGAGGGGGCGGGATGCCCCAGCATTTT. This gives the protein CASSLGGGGMPQHF.

The gene calls are TRBV13 and TRBJ2-7; TRBD1 might be the D (6 bases). The V and J ends lost 5 bases and 1 base respectively, with 12 bases between them. Germline V gene lookup returns CDR1 PRHDT and CDR2 FYEKMQ (reference sequence). The CDR3 has 14 residues. The CDR3 spells CASSPRTVSYEQYF. For the CDR3, the DNA is TGTGCCAGCAGCCCACGGACAGTTTCCTACGAGCAGTACTTC.

The chain carries TRBV4-2 and TRBJ2-5; TRBD1 aligns across 9 bases. J was trimmed by 5 bases and V by 5 bases; bases with no gene match: 12. The germline gives CDR1 LGHNA, CDR2 YNFKEQ. This CDR3 contains 16 residues. The CDR3 is CASSGPGTGIVETQYF. The CDR3, as DNA: TGTGCCAGCAGCGGGCCCGGGACAGGGATAGTTGAGACCCAGTACTTC.

This clone has more than one count but fewer than ten. The chain employs TRBV4-1 and TRBJ1-5; D ambiguous. V was shortened by 1 base and J by 6 bases, with 7 bases between the two germline ends. Germline V gene data show CDR1 as MGHRA and CDR2 as YSYEKL. CDR3 size: 13 residues. CDR3 sequence (DNA): TGCGCCAGCAGCCAAGGGGCCAGTCAGCCCCAGCATTTT. Protein product: CASSQGASQPQHF.

This chain links TRBV6-6 with TRBJ1-1; 7 nucleotides align to TRBD1. V trimming: 6 bases; J trimming: 7 bases; junction bases outside the gene matches: 11. This CDR3 comprises 14 residues. Germline V gives CDR1 MNHNY, CDR2 SVGAGI (reference sequence). In DNA, the CDR3 is TGTGCCAGCAGGGAGGGCGGGACAGCCCTTGAAGCTTTCTTT. Protein: CASREGGTALEAFF.

The chain carries TRBV11-2 and TRBJ2-7, with a possible D match to TRBD2 (5 bases). The CDR3 loop spans 13 amino acids. Trimming stripped 3 bases from V and 9 bases from J, with 15 bases between. CDR1 and CDR2 from the germline V gene are SGHAT and FQNNGV. CDR3 sequence: CASSFVTSGGQYF. As DNA, the CDR3 is TGTGCCAGCAGCTTCGTTACCTCAGGAGGGCAGTACTTC.

The chain uses TRBV18 and TRBJ1-3, with TRBD1 as a possible D gene (5 bases). CDR1 and CDR2 (germline): KGHSH, LQKENI. The CDR3 sequence is 15 residues long. Trimming stripped 6 bases from V and 4 bases from J, with 16 bases between. The CDR3 loop is CASSPVQGAGNTIYF. The CDR3 nucleotides read TGTGCCAGCTCCCCCGTCCAAGGGGCAGGAAACACCATATATTTT.

The chain has TRBV7-2 and TRBJ2-5; TRBD2 aligns across 9 bases. V shed 5 bases and J 3 bases; nucleotides not matched to a gene: 7. Germline V gene lookup returns CDR1 SGHTA and CDR2 FQGNSA. There are 15 residues in the CDR3. DNA for the CDR3: TGTGCCAGCAGCCCCCGGCGGGGGGGCAAAGAGACCCAGTACTTC. As protein: CASSPRRGGKETQYF.

The rearrangement uses TRBV5-1 and TRBJ1-3; TRBD1 agrees at 9 bases. The V gene's germline CDR1 is SGHRS and CDR2 YFSETQ. With V trimmed by 4 bases and J by 3 bases, 8 bases remained unmatched. The length of the CDR3 is 16 residues. DNA for the CDR3: TGCGCCAGCAGCCGAAGTCAGGGACAGGGTGGAAACACCATATATTTT. Translation: CASSRSQGQGGNTIYF.

J is TRBJ1-1 and V is TRBV7-9; 7 bases map to TRBD1. Germline trimming cut 0 bases from V and 0 bases from J; bases unmatched to any gene: 4. The CDR3 has 16 amino acids. Germline CDR1 is SEHNR and CDR2 is FQNEAQ (reference sequence). The CDR3 is CASSLATGIMNTEAFF. The CDR3 DNA reads as TGTGCCAGCAGCTTAGCGACAGGGATTATGAACACTGAAGCTTTCTTT.

The chain combines TRBV10-3 with TRBJ1-1; D possibly corresponds to TRBD1 (5 bases). The CDR3 sequence is 12 residues long. Per the germline V gene, CDR1 is ENHRY and CDR2 is SYGVKD. Trimming stripped 10 bases from V and 5 bases from J, with 14 bases between. CDR3 in DNA: TGTGCCAGCGGGGGTTTCGGGACTGAAGCTTTCTTT. Translation: CASGGFGTEAFF.

The chain carries TRBV6-5 and TRBJ1-2; D not resolved. In germline, CDR1 is MNHEY, CDR2 SVGAGI. V was clipped by 6 bases and J by 3 bases, with 11 bases between them. CDR3 length: 13 amino acids. The CDR3 here is CASRKDTYYGYTF. Here the CDR3 DNA reads TGTGCCAGCAGGAAAGACACCTACTATGGCTACACCTTC.

The rearrangement uses TRBV19 and TRBJ1-4, with a tentative D call TRBD1 (6 bases). CDR3 length: 13 residues. Germline CDR1 reads LNHDA; CDR2 reads SQIVND (reference sequence). Trimming stripped 2 bases from V and 8 bases from J, with 9 bases between. CDR3 loop: CASSISGEEKLFF. The CDR3 DNA is TGTGCCAGTAGTATATCAGGGGAGGAAAAACTGTTTTTT.

This clone has a handful of counts. This chain connects TRBV6-6 to TRBJ1-2, with 10 bases matching TRBD1. Germline CDR1 is MNHNY and CDR2 is SVGAGI (reference sequence). V lost 7 bases to trimming and J lost 5 bases; unmatched junction nucleotides: 10. This CDR3 spans 15 amino acids. In DNA, the CDR3 is TGTGCCAGCATCGATTACGGGACAGGGGATTATGGCTACACCTTC. Translation gives CASIDYGTGDYGYTF.

The chain employs TRBV19 and TRBJ2-1; tentatively, D is TRBD2 (5 bases). The CDR3 loop spans 13 amino acids. Germline-derived CDR1 and CDR2 are LNHDA and SQIVND (reference sequence). Trimming removed 3 bases from V and 8 bases from J, with 11 bases in between. The CDR3 is CASSIEGNDEQFF. Written as DNA, the CDR3 is TGTGCCAGTAGTATCGAGGGTAACGATGAGCAGTTCTTC. The variable domain in full, with the rest retrieved from reference TRBV19 and TRBJ2-1, is DGGITQSPKYLFRKEGQNVTLSCEQNLNHDAMYWYRQDPGQGLRLIYYSQIVNDFQKGDIAEGYSVSREKKESFPLTVTSAQKNPTAFYLCASSIEGNDEQFFGPGTRLTVL.

The chain joins TRBV4-1 to TRBJ2-7; 10 nucleotides line up with TRBD1. Unmatched junction bases numbered 10, after V lost 1 base and J lost 7 bases. CDR3 size: 16 residues. Per germline, CDR1 MGHRA and CDR2 YSYEKL. CDR3 loop: CASSQVWDRGAWEQYF. The CDR3 DNA reads TGCGCCAGCAGCCAAGTTTGGGACAGGGGTGCCTGGGAGCAGTACTTC.

The chain employs TRBV7-2 and TRBJ2-3, with TRBD2 matching over 7 bases. The CDR3 sequence is 15 residues long. With 8 bases clipped from V and 1 base from J, the junction kept 9 bases outside the gene matches. In germline, CDR1 is SGHTA, CDR2 FQGNSA. The DNA for the CDR3 is TGTGCCAGCCAACAAGCGGGGATGGGCACAGATACGCAGTATTTT. Amino acid sequence: CASQQAGMGTDTQYF.